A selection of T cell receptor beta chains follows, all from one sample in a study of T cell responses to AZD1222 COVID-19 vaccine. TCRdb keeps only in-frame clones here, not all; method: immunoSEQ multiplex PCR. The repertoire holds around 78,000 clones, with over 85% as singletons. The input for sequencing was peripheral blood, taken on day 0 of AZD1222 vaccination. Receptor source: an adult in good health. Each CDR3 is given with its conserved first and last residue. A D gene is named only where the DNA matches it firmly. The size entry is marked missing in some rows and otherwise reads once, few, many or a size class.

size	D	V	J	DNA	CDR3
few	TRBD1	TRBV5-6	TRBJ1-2	TGTGCCAGCAGCCCCGGAGGACAGGGGGGATATGGCTACACCTTC	CASSPGGQGGYGYTF
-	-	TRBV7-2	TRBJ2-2	TGTGCCAGCAGCCCAGGACTCTCCACCGGGGAGCTGTTTTTT	CASSPGLSTGELFF
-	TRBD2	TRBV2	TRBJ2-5	TGTGCCAGCAGGAGGGGGACTAGCGGGGGATGGCAAGAGACCCAGTACTTC	CASRRGTSGGWQETQYF
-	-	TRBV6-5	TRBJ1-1	TGTGCCAGCAGTTACGGGGGGCTAAACGGGAATGAAGCTTTCTTT	CASSYGGLNGNEAFF
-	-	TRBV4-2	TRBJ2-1	TGTGCCAGCAGCTCCTGGCTCGGGGCGGGTGTATTGAATGAGCAGTTCTTC	CASSSWLGAGVLNEQFF
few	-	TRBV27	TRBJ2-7	TGTGCCATGGTTGTGGCAAGGGAATACGAGCAGTACTTC	CAMVVAREYEQYF
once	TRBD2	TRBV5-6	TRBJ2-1	TGTGCCAGCGGAACTTCTGGGCTAGCGGCCTACAATGAGCAGTTCTTC	CASGTSGLAAYNEQFF
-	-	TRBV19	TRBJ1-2	TGTGCCAGTAGTATAGACGGACTCTATGGCTACACCTTC	CASSIDGLYGYTF
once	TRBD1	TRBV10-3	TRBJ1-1	TGTGCCATCAGTGGGCAGGGGGGTGCGAACACTGAAGCTTTCTTT	CAISGQGGANTEAFF
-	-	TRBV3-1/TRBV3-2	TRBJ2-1	TGTGCCAGCAGCCCGGGGTCTCGTAAGCGGCTCTTC	CASSPGSRKRLF
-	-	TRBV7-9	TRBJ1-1	TGTGCCAGCTACGAGATCATCGCTGAAGCTTTCTTT	CASYEIIAEAFF
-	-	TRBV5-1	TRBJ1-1	TGCGCCAGCAGCTTGGTGGCAGGCGGCACTGAAGCTTTCTTT	CASSLVAGGTEAFF
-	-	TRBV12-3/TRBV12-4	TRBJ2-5	TGTGCCAGCAGCTCGACTGAGACCCAGTACTTC	CASSSTETQYF
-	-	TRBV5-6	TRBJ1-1	TGTGCCACTTCCGTAGGGAGGAACACTGAAGCTTTCTTT	CATSVGRNTEAFF
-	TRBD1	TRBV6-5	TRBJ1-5	TGTGCCAGCAGCCGAGACAGGGGAGGTCAGCCCCAGCATTTT	CASSRDRGGQPQHF
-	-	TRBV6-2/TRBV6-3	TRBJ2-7	TGTGCCAGCAGTCAGGTACGAGGGAGCCGCTACGAGCAGTACTTC	CASSQVRGSRYEQYF
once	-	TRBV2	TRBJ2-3	TGTGCCAGCAGAGCCCGGGCGCTTGGAACAGATACGCAGTATTTT	CASRARALGTDTQYF
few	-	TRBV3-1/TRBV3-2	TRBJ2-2	TGTGCCAGCAGCCCCCCCCTGCGGTCCGGGGAGCTGTTTTTT	CASSPPLRSGELFF
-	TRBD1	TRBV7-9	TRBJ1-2	TGTGCCAGCAGCACCTCCGGGACAGGGGATGGCTACACCTTC	CASSTSGTGDGYTF
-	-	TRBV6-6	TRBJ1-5	TGTGCCATCGCCATCGCTAGCAATCAGCCCCAGCATTTT	CAIAIASNQPQHF
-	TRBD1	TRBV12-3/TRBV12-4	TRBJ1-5	TGTGCCAGCAGTAAGGACAGGAATCAGCCCCAGCATTTT	CASSKDRNQPQHF
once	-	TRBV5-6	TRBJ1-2	TGTGCCAGCAGCTTGGGACGGAGTAGGCATGGCTACACCTTC	CASSLGRSRHGYTF
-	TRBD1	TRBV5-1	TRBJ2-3	TGCGCCAGCAGCTTGGCCAGGGACAGGACCACAGATACGCAGTATTTT	CASSLARDRTTDTQYF
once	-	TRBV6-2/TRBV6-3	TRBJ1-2	TGTGCCAGCAGTTACGATGGAACCTATGGCTACACCTTC	CASSYDGTYGYTF
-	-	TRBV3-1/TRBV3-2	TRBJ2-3	TGTGCCAGCAACCGGGTCACCGGAGATACGCAGTATTTT	CASNRVTGDTQYF
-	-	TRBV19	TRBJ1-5	TGTGCCAGTAGTAGTAGACACCTTAATCAGCCCCAGCATTTT	CASSSRHLNQPQHF
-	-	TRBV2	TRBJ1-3	TGTGCCAGCAGCTCATCCGTTGGGGCTGGAAACACCATATATTTT	CASSSSVGAGNTIYF
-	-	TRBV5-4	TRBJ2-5	TGTGCCAGCAGCTTGGTAGCTAGCCTAGAGACCCAGTACTTC	CASSLVASLETQYF
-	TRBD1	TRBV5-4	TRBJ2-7	TGTGCCAGCAGCTTGGTAGGACAGGGAAGCGAGCAGTACTTC	CASSLVGQGSEQYF
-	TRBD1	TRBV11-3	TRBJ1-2	TGTGCCAGCAGCCGGGACAGGGCTGGCTACACCTTC	CASSRDRAGYTF
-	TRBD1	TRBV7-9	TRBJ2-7	TGTGCCAGCAGCTTAGCCGACAGGGACGAGCAGTACTTC	CASSLADRDEQYF
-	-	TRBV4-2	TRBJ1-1	TGTGCCAGCAGCAAGGGGGAACAGGGTGGACCTGAAGCTTTCTTT	CASSKGEQGGPEAFF
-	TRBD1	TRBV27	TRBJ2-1	TGTGCCAGCAGTTTATGGGACAGGGTTGATGAGCAGTTCTTC	CASSLWDRVDEQFF
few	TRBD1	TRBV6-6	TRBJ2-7	TGTGCCAGCAGTTCGACAGGGCACCTCTACGAGCAGTACTTC	CASSSTGHLYEQYF
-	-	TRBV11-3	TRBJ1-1	TGTGCCAGCAGCTTAGATAGGGTTGGCACTGAAGCTTTCTTT	CASSLDRVGTEAFF
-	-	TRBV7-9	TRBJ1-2	TGTGCCAGCAGCTTAGTAAACTATGGCTACACCTTC	CASSLVNYGYTF
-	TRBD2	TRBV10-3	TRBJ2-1	TGTGCCATCAGTGGGGAGGGTTCGAGCTCCTACAATGAGCAGTTCTTC	CAISGEGSSSYNEQFF